The present TCR beta chain was sequenced within a study of T cells in tumors after PD-1 blockade. Assay used: immunoSEQ multiplex PCR; TCRdb lists only in-frame clones, some missing. The sample holds 30,000 to 40,000 clones; approximately 78% are singletons and the top ten take over 30%. The CDR3 runs 16 residues. The V and J ends lost 6 bases and 3 bases, in that order; junction bases with no gene match: 5. Germline lookup yields CDR1 LNHDA and CDR2 SQIVND (reference sequence). V and J are TRBV19 and TRBJ2-1, with TRBD2 matching 13 bases. The sample in question was PBMCs, obtained before anti-PD-1 treatment. This TCR was sampled from a human donor with basal cell carcinoma. CDR3: CASRRTSGRVYNEQFF. Here the CDR3 DNA reads TGTGCCAGTAGGCGGACTAGCGGGAGAGTCTACAATGAGCAGTTCTTC.